This entry lists 30 T cell receptor beta chains sequenced from one sample in a study of OX40 agonist ivuxolimab in advanced cancers. The protocol was immunoSEQ multiplex PCR, while the TCRdb copy is restricted to in-frame clones and leaves out a portion. Among 60,000 to 70,000 clones listed, roughly 89% were seen once. The specimen comprised CD4+ or CD8+ T cells sorted from blood, sampled in a trial of the OX40 agonist ivuxolimab. All receptors derive from an adult with an advanced solid tumor such as melanoma, head and neck, liver or kidney cancer.

This chain connects TRBV6-6 to TRBJ2-1; 10 bases align to TRBD2. From germline, CDR1 is MNHNY and CDR2 SVGAGI (reference sequence). V dropped 2 bases and J dropped 8; count of bases not matched to a gene: 3. The CDR3 consists of 14 residues. This chain's CDR3 is CASSYPAGGDEQFF. Written as DNA, the CDR3 is TGTGCCAGCAGTTACCCAGCGGGAGGGGATGAGCAGTTCTTC.

The genes are TRBV4-1 and TRBJ1-4; D gene uncertain. The CDR3 is 14 amino acids. Germline V lookup: CDR1 MGHRA, CDR2 YSYEKL. Trimming cost V 4 bases and J 5 bases, with 11 bases left between them. The CDR3 region is CASSRRRENEKLFF. The CDR3 DNA sequence: TGCGCCAGCAGCCGAAGACGGGAGAATGAAAAACTGTTTTTT.

V usage is TRBV12-5 and J usage is TRBJ2-7; perhaps D is TRBD1 or TRBD2 (6 bases each). This CDR3 contains 16 residues. The V gene lost 4 bases and the J gene lost 0 bases, with 16 bases spanning the gap. The germline V gene encodes CDR1 LGHNT and CDR2 FRNRAP. CDR3 sequence: CASGSLRGALSYEQYF. The CDR3 DNA reads as TGTGCTAGTGGTTCCCTTAGGGGGGCCCTCTCCTACGAGCAGTACTTC.

This clone was detected once. The gene calls are TRBV28 and TRBJ2-1; 8 nucleotides agree with TRBD2. Germline lookup yields CDR1 MDHEN and CDR2 SYDVKM. This CDR3 region has 17 residues. V lost 5 bases, J lost 0 bases, and 9 bases stayed unmatched. The CDR3 region has the DNA TGTGCCAGCAGTCCCGGGGCTAGCGGGTCCTCCTACAATGAGCAGTTCTTC. Translated: CASSPGASGSSYNEQFF.

The genes are TRBV11-2 and TRBJ2-7; 9 positions match TRBD1. After removal of 8 bases from V and 6 bases from J, the junction contained 17 bases not matched to a gene. Germline assignment: CDR1 SGHAT and CDR2 FQNNGV. This CDR3 has 16 residues. CDR3 DNA: TGTGCCAGCTGCGCTGGGACAGGGTTCTTCCTGGGCGAGCAGTACTTC. It translates to CASCAGTGFFLGEQYF. Complete variable domain (other parts from reference TRBV11-2 and TRBJ2-7): EAGVAQSPRYKIIEKRQSVAFWCNPISGHATLYWYQQILGQGPKLLIQFQNNGVVDDSQLPKDRFSAERLKGVDSTLKIQPAKLEDSAVYLCASCAGTGFFLGEQYFGPGTRLTVT.

This clone was observed once. This chain connects TRBV10-2 to TRBJ2-3, with 7 positions matching TRBD1. This CDR3 comprises 14 residues. With 6 bases clipped from V and 5 bases from J, the junction kept 8 bases outside the gene matches. Per germline, CDR1 WSHSY and CDR2 SAAADI. The chain's CDR3 is CASRARGGGDTQYF. CDR3 nucleotide sequence: TGCGCCAGCAGGGCGAGAGGGGGCGGAGATACGCAGTATTTT.

This sequence joins TRBV30 and TRBJ2-3; D is unresolved. Germline CDR1 is GTSNPN and CDR2 is SVGIG (reference sequence). The V and J ends lost 0 bases and 3 bases respectively, with 16 bases between them. The CDR3 covers 16 residues. The CDR3 region is CAWSVSGYRRTDTQYF. The CDR3 coding sequence is TGTGCCTGGAGTGTATCCGGGTATAGAAGGACAGATACGCAGTATTTT.

The CDR3 DNA is TGTGCCAGCAGCTTAGATGGGGCGCCCGGGAACACCGGGGAGCTGTTTTTT. Protein sequence: CASSLDGAPGNTGELFF. The chain employs TRBV11-2 and TRBJ2-2; D may be TRBD1 (5 bases). Germline V gene data show CDR1 as SGHAT and CDR2 as FQNNGV. This CDR3 region has 17 residues. V lost 0 bases, J lost 1 base, and 12 bases lay in between.

The rearrangement uses TRBV19 and TRBJ1-1; D is possibly TRBD1 (5 bases). Trimming left V 3 bases short and J 4 bases short, with 12 bases between. Germline V CDR1 and CDR2: LNHDA, SQIVND (reference sequence). The CDR3 extends over 14 amino acids. This chain's CDR3 is CASSIQGVGTEAFF. In DNA form, the CDR3 reads TGTGCCAGTAGTATCCAGGGTGTTGGCACTGAAGCTTTCTTT.

The count of this clone is one. The chain is built from TRBV6-5 and TRBJ2-1; maybe TRBD1 (9 bases). The CDR3 length is 15 residues. Trimming removed 8 bases from V and 1 base from J, with 15 bases in between. Germline lookup yields CDR1 MNHEY and CDR2 SVGAGI. The CDR3 spells CASREGQGSYNEQFF. For the CDR3, the DNA is TGTGCCAGCCGGGAGGGACAGGGATCCTACAATGAGCAGTTCTTC.

V and J are TRBV6-6 and TRBJ1-5; D uncertain. The CDR3 is 13 residues long. Trimming left V 3 bases short and J 4 bases short, with 7 bases between. Germline assignment: CDR1 MNHNY and CDR2 SVGAGI (reference sequence). CDR3 loop: CASSYPGNQPQHF. Written as DNA, the CDR3 is TGTGCCAGCAGTTATCCGGGAAATCAGCCCCAGCATTTT.

This clone has just one count. The chain combines TRBV6-5 with TRBJ2-3, with D possibly being TRBD1 or TRBD2 (5 bases each). Germline V gives CDR1 MNHEY, CDR2 SVGAGI. The ends were cut back, 0 bases at V and 4 bases at J, with 8 bases in the middle. The CDR3 is made up of 14 amino acids. CDR3: CASSYSGRADTQYF. CDR3 sequence (DNA): TGTGCCAGCAGTTACTCGGGACGCGCAGATACGCAGTATTTT.

V usage is TRBV12-1 and J usage is TRBJ1-1; the D call in the table, TRBD1, was not verified against the DNA. TRBV12-1 is an annotated pseudogene. CDR3 length: 17 amino acids. Here the CDR3 reads CASSFIQAIIMNTEAFF. The CDR3 DNA sequence: TGTGCCAGCAGCTTTATACAGGCCATAATCATGAACACTGAAGCTTTCTTT.

The rearrangement links TRBV2 to TRBJ1-2; D is uncertain. This CDR3 has 11 residues. V was shortened by 3 bases and J by 4 bases, with 3 bases between the two germline ends. Germline loops: CDR1 SNHLY, CDR2 FYNNEI. The CDR3 is CASSDPYGYTF. In DNA, the CDR3 is TGTGCCAGCAGTGACCCCTATGGCTACACCTTC.

The count of this clone is one. This chain connects TRBV7-8 to TRBJ1-4; no clear D. CDR3 length equals 12 residues. Trimming removed 4 bases at V and 6 bases at J, with 6 bases between. The germline V gene encodes CDR1 SGHVS and CDR2 FQNEAQ. CDR3 nucleotides: TGTGCCAGCAGCTGGACCGATGAAAAACTGTTTTTT. Encoded protein: CASSWTDEKLFF.

This chain links TRBV7-2 with TRBJ2-7; 7 nucleotides line up with TRBD2. The CDR3 contains 14 residues. Germline V gene data show CDR1 as SGHTA and CDR2 as FQGNSA. Trimming removed 5 bases from V and 7 bases from J; junction bases left unmatched: 11. CDR3: CASSTFGRLSEQYF. CDR3 nucleotides: TGTGCCAGCAGCACCTTCGGGAGGCTTAGTGAGCAGTACTTC.

The rearrangement joins TRBV5-1 to TRBJ2-1; 9 bases match TRBD1. Germline trimming cut 5 bases from V and 7 bases from J; bases unmatched to any gene: 7. Germline V lookup: CDR1 SGHRS, CDR2 YFSETQ. The CDR3 runs to 14 residues. CDR3 DNA: TGCGCCAGCAGTAAGGGACAGGGTTCGAATGAGCAGTTCTTC. Amino acids: CASSKGQGSNEQFF.

V gene TRBV18 combines with J gene TRBJ2-5, with D tentatively TRBD1 (6 bases). Trimming removed 6 bases from V and 4 bases from J, with 18 bases in between. This CDR3 comprises 15 residues. The germline V gene has CDR1 KGHSH and CDR2 LQKENI. The CDR3 DNA reads TGTGCCAGCTCCCAGACGAACGTAGGGGGAGAGACCCAGTACTTC. Protein product: CASSQTNVGGETQYF.

The chain couples TRBV18 to TRBJ1-3, with D tentatively TRBD1 (5 bases). V shed 4 bases and J shed 14 bases, with 18 bases lying between them. This CDR3 is 13 amino acids long. From germline, CDR1 is KGHSH and CDR2 LQKENI. CDR3 in amino acids: CASSRPGLSELYF. The DNA of the CDR3 is TGTGCCAGCTCACGGCCGGGACTCTCGGAACTATATTTT.

A word on this clone: The sample holds other DNA sequences that translate to the same CDR3. V gene TRBV18 combines with J gene TRBJ2-5, with D unresolved. The CDR3 consists of 11 residues. Germline lookup yields CDR1 KGHSH and CDR2 LQKENI. V was trimmed by 2 bases and J by 3 bases, leaving 1 base between them. CDR3 loop: CASSPEETQYF. The CDR3, as DNA: TGTGCCAGCTCACCAGAAGAGACCCAGTACTTC.

This CDR3 reads CASSLDPFGTGELFF. The CDR3 DNA reads as TGTGCCAGCAGCTTAGACCCCTTCGGCACCGGGGAGCTGTTTTTT. The chain combines TRBV11-2 with TRBJ2-2; no clear D. Trimming took off 0 bases at V and 4 bases at J, with 9 bases between the two ends. The CDR3 is 15 residues long. Per the germline V gene, CDR1 is SGHAT and CDR2 is FQNNGV.

The chain couples TRBV28 to TRBJ1-3; 7 bases align to TRBD1. Germline V gene lookup returns CDR1 MDHEN and CDR2 SYDVKM. Trimming took 4 bases from V and 4 from J; bases not matched to a gene: 1. The length of the CDR3 is 13 residues. CDR3 residues: CASSSGQGNTIYF. CDR3 sequence (DNA): TGTGCCAGCAGTTCGGGACAGGGAAACACCATATATTTT.

The rearrangement links TRBV7-2 to TRBJ2-5; no firm D call. Per germline, CDR1 SGHTA and CDR2 FQGNSA. Between the trimmed V and J ends, which lost 0 bases and 5 bases, there was a span of 10 bases. The CDR3 loop spans 14 amino acids. The CDR3 loop reads CASSLATYGETQYF. In DNA form, the CDR3 reads TGTGCCAGCAGCTTAGCGACCTATGGGGAGACCCAGTACTTC.

This sequence joins TRBV5-1 and TRBJ2-6, with D perhaps matching TRBD1 or TRBD2 (5 bases each). The length of the CDR3 is 16 residues. Trimming took 5 bases from V and 0 from J, leaving 12 bases between them. Germline V gene sequence: CDR1 SGHRS, CDR2 YFSETQ. DNA for the CDR3: TGCGCCAGCAGGGCCGGGGCGAACTCTGGGGCCAACGTCCTGACTTTC. It specifies CASRAGANSGANVLTF.

The V and J genes are TRBV6-1 and TRBJ1-2, with 9 positions matching TRBD1. CDR3 length: 13 residues. The germline V gene encodes CDR1 MNHNS and CDR2 SASEGT. Trimming took 6 bases from V and 8 from J; bases not matched to a gene: 7. CDR3 amino acids: CASSRTGDMGYTF. Written as DNA, the CDR3 is TGTGCCAGCAGCCGGACAGGGGACATGGGCTACACCTTC.

This chain uses TRBV7-2 with TRBJ2-3, with D uncertain. V was clipped by 4 bases and J by 2 bases, with 7 bases between them. From germline, CDR1 is SGHTA and CDR2 FQGNSA. CDR3 length equals 13 residues. The CDR3 is CASSSGSTDTQYF. The CDR3 nucleotides read TGTGCCAGCAGCTCAGGTTCCACAGATACGCAGTATTTT.

Written as DNA, the CDR3 is TGTGCCAGCAGCTTGGGAGGGTCGAGCTCCTACAATGAGCAGTTCTTC. Its protein product is CASSLGGSSSYNEQFF. This chain uses TRBV5-4 with TRBJ2-1; possible D gene TRBD2, 5 bases. Between the trimmed V and J ends, which lost 0 bases and 0 bases, there was a span of 10 bases. The CDR3 sequence is 16 residues long. Germline CDR1 and CDR2: SGHNT and YYREEE (reference sequence).

This sequence joins TRBV25-1 and TRBJ2-1; D might be TRBD2 (6 bases). V lost 5 bases and J 3 bases, leaving 17 bases between the germline ends. Germline CDR1 MGHDK, CDR2 SYGVNS. This CDR3 has 16 amino acids. The DNA for the CDR3 is TGTGCCAGCAGTACCCGGTTTGGGGGGAGCTACAATGAGCAGTTCTTC. Its protein product is CASSTRFGGSYNEQFF.

This chain connects TRBV10-1 to TRBJ2-5; D is unresolved. The V gene lost 3 bases and the J gene lost 5 bases, with 7 bases spanning the gap. The germline CDR1 and CDR2 sequences are WNHNN and SYGVQD (reference sequence). CDR3 length: 12 amino acids. The CDR3, as DNA: TGCGCCAGCAGTGACCCTGTGGAGACCCAGTACTTC. It specifies CASSDPVETQYF.

This clone has a single count. This chain joins TRBV10-3 and TRBJ2-3; TRBD1 or TRBD2 may be the D gene (5 bases each). The CDR3 covers 18 residues. CDR1 and CDR2 (germline): ENHRY, SYGVKD. The germline V and J ends were trimmed by 2 bases and 0 bases, with 18 bases remaining between them. CDR3 residues: CAISEPQRQGPSTDTQYF. CDR3 bases: TGTGCCATCAGTGAGCCCCAGCGGCAGGGCCCGAGCACAGATACGCAGTATTTT.